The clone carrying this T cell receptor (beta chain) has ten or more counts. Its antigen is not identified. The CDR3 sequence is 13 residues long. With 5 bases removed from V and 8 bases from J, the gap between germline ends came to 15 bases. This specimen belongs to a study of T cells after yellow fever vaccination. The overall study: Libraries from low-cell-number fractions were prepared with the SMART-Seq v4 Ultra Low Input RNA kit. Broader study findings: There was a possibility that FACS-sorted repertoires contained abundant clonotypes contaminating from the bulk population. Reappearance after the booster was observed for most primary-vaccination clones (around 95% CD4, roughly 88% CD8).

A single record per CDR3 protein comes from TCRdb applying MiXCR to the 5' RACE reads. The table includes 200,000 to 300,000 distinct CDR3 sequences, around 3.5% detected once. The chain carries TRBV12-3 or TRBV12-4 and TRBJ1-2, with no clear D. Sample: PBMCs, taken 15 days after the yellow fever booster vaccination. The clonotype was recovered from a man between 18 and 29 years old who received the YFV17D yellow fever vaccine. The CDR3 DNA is TGTGCCAGCAGTAGCGGTAGGGCCCGCGGCTACACCTTC. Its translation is CASSSGRARGYTF.